This section outlines one TCR beta chain sequence together with its context. Its specificity is not known. It was 8.5 to 10 ml of fresh peripheral blood that supplied the PBMCs. The CDR3 covers 14 residues. The germline V gene encodes CDR1 MNHNS and CDR2 SASEGT. V was trimmed by 1 base and J by 8 bases, leaving 14 bases between them. Researchers took RNA transcripts and amplified the TCR beta CDR3 regions from them. The TCR CDR3 was amplified in a first-round RT-PCR using the HTBI primer set. TCRdb used MiXCR to reprocess the multiplex PCR reads, holding one entry per CDR3 protein. The sample holds around 380,000 distinct CDR3 sequences, roughly 13% seen once. This specimen comes from a study of T cells in Graves' hyperthyroidism and ophthalmopathy. Study summary: Specimen type is peripheral blood, collected at initial diagnosis prior to any treatment.

Findings and limits, study-wide: In validation, the model predicted ophthalmopathy. These predictions came a median around 5.9 months before onset.

The V gene is TRBV6-1, the J gene TRBJ1-2; D is unclear. Sequencing used blood. The clonotype originates from a man aged 25-45 years with Graves' hyperthyroidism that later progressed to Graves' ophthalmopathy. CDR3 residues: CASSEEFQIGGYTF. Written as DNA, the CDR3 is TGTGCCAGCAGTGAAGAGTTCCAGATCGGAGGCTACACCTTC.